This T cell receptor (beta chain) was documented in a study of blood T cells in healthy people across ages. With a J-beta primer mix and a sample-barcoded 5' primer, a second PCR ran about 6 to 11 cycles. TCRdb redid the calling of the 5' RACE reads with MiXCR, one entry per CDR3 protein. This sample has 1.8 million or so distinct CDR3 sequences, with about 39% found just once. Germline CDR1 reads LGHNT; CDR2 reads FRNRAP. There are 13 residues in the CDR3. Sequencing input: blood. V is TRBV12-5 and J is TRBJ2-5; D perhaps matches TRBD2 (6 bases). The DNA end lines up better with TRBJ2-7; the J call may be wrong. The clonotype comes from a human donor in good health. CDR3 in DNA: TGTGCTAGTGGTTTTGGGGAGGACTACGAGCAGTACTTC. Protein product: CASGFGEDYEQYF.